Included here is one T cell receptor beta chain sequence, with context. Antigen specificity is unknown. Sequencing used immunoSEQ multiplex PCR; TCRdb keeps in-frame clones, though not all of them. The sample has some 75,000 clones; approximately 80% are singletons. This sample stems from a study of T cell clones after liver transplantation. For the study at large: Three of the eight recipients were HCV-positive; the rest had non-autoimmune, non-viral transplant indications. Broader study findings: Donor-reactive sequences fell more than third party-reactive ones, suggesting partial deletion. In a couple of subjects, few donor cells limited the measurable donor-reactive repertoire.

Germline assignment: CDR1 PRHDT and CDR2 FYEKMQ (reference sequence). This CDR3 is built from 20 residues. V gave up 0 bases and J gave up 4 bases; unmatched junction bases: 14. This receptor was obtained from a human donor who received a liver transplant. This sequence joins TRBV13 and TRBJ2-7; 14 bases line up with TRBD2. The specimen comprised CD4+ T cells from blood, sampled before liver transplant. CDR3 sequence: CASSLGGTSGSRVFLYEQYF. DNA for the CDR3: TGTGCCAGCAGCTTAGGAGGGACTAGCGGGAGTCGTGTATTCCTATACGAGCAGTACTTC.